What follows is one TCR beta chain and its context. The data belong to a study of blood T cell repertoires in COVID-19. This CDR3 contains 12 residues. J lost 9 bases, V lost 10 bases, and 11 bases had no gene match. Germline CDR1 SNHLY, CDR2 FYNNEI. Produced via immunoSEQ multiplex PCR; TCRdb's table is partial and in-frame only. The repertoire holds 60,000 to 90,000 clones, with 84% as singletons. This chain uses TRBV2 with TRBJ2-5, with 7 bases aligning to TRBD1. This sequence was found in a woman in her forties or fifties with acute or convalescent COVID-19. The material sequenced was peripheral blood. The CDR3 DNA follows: TGTGCCAACGAGGGACAGCATGGGGCCCAGTACTTC. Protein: CANEGQHGAQYF.